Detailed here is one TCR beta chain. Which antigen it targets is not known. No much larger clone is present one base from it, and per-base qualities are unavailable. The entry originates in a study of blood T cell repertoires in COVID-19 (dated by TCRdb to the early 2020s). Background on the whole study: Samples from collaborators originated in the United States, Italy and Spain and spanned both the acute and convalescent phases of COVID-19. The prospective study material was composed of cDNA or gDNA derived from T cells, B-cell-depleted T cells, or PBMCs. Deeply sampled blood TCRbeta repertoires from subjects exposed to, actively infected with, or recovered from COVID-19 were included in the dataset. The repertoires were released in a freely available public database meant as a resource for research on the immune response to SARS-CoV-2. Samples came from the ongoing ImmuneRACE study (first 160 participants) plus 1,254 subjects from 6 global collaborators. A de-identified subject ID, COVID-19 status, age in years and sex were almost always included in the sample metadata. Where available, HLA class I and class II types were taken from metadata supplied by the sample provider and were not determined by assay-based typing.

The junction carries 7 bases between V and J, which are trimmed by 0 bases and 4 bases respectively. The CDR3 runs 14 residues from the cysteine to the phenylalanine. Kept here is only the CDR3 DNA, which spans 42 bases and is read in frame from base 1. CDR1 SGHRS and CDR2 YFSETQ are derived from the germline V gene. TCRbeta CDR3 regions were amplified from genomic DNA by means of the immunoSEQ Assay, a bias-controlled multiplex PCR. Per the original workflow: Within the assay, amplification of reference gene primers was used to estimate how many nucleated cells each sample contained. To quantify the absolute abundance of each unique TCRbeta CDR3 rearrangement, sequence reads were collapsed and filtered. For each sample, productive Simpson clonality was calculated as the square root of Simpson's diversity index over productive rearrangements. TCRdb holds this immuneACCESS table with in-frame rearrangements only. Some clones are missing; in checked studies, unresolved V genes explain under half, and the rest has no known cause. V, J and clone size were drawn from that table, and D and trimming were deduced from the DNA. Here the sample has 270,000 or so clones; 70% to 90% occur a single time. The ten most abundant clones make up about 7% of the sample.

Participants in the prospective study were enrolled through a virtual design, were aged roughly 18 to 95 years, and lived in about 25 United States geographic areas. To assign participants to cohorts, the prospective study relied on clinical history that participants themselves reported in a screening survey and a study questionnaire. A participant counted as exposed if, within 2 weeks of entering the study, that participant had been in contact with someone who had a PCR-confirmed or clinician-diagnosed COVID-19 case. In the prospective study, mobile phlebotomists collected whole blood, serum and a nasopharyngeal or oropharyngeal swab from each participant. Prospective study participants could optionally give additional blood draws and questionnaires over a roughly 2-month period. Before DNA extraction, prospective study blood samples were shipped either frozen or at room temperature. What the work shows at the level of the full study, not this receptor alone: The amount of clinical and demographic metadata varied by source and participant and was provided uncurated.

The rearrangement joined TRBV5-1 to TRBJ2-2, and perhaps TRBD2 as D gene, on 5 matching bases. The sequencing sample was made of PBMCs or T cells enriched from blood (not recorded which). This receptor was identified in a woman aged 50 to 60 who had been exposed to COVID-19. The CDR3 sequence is CASSLAAGTGELFF. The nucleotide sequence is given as TGCGCCAGCAGCTTGGCGGCGGGCACCGGGGAGCTGTTTTTT.